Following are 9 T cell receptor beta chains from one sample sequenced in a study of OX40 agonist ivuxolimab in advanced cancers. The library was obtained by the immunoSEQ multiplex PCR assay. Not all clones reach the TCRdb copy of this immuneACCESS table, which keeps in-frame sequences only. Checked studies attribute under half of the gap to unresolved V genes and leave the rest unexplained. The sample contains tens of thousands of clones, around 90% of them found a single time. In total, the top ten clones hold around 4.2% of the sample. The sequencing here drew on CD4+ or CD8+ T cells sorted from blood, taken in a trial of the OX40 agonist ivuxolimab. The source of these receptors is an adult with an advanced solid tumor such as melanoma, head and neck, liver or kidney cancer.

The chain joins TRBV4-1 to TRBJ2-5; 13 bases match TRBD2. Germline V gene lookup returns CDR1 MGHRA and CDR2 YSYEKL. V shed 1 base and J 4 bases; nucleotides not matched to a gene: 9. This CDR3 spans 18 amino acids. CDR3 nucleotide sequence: TGCGCCAGCAGCCAAGTGACTAGCGGGGGGTTATTGGGAGAGACCCAGTACTTC. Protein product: CASSQVTSGGLLGETQYF.

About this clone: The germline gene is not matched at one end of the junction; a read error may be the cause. The CDR3: CATSSKGVAYNEQFF. The CDR3 region has the DNA TGTGCCACGAGCAGTAAGGGAGTGGCTTACAATGAGCAGTTCTTC. The genes are TRBV15 and TRBJ2-1; weak D call: TRBD2 (5 bases). In germline, CDR1 is LNHNV, CDR2 YYDKDF (reference sequence). The length of the CDR3 is 15 residues.

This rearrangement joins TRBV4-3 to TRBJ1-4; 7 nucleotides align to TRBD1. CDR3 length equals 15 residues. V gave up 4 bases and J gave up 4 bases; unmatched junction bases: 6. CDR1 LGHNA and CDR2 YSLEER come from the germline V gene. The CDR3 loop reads CASSPQTGFNEKLFF. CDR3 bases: TGCGCCAGCAGCCCCCAGACAGGGTTTAATGAAAAACTGTTTTTT.

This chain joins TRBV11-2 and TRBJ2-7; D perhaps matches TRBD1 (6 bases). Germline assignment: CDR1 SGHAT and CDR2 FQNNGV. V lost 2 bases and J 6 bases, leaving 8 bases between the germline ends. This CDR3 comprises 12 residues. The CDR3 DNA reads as TGTGCCAGCAGCTTACAGGGGCTCGAGCAGTACGTC. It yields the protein CASSLQGLEQYV.

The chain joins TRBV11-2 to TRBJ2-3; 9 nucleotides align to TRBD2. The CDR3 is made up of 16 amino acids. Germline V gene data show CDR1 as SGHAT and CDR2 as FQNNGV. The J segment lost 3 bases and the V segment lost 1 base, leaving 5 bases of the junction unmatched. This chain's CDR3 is CASSLAPSGVTDTQYF. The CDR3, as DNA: TGTGCCAGCAGCTTAGCACCTAGCGGGGTAACAGATACGCAGTATTTT.

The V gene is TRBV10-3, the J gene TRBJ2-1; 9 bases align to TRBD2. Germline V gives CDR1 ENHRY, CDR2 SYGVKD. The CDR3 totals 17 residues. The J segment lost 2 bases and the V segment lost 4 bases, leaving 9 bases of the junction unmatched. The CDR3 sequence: CAISAGLAGPTYNEQFF. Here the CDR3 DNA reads TGTGCCATCAGTGCCGGCCTAGCGGGACCTACCTACAATGAGCAGTTCTTC.

As DNA, the CDR3 is TGTGCCAGCAGTGGGACCGACGGACCCACCATCTATGGCTACACCTTC. It encodes CASSGTDGPTIYGYTF. This chain links TRBV6-1 with TRBJ1-2; D ambiguous. The CDR3 extends over 16 amino acids. With 4 bases removed from V and 4 bases from J, the gap between germline ends came to 19 bases. Germline-derived CDR1 and CDR2 are MNHNS and SASEGT.

CDR3 bases: TGTGCCAGCAGTTACTCCGGGACAGGGGGATTTGGCTACACCTTC. Its translation is CASSYSGTGGFGYTF. The chain has TRBV6-5 and TRBJ1-2; 11 bases are a match to TRBD1. The CDR3 consists of 15 residues. Trimming at V came to 0 bases and at J to 7 bases, leaving 4 bases not matched to a gene. Germline V gene sequence: CDR1 MNHEY, CDR2 SVGAGI.

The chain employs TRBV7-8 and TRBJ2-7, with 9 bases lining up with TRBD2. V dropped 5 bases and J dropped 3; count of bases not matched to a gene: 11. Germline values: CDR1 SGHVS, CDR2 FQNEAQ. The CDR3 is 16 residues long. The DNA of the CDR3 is TGTGCCAGCAGCCTCATTGGCGCGGGAGGGAGCTACGAGCAGTACTTC. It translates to CASSLIGAGGSYEQYF. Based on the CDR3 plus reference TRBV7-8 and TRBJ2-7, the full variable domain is GAGVSQSPRYKVAKRGQDVALRCDPISGHVSLFWYQQALGQGPEFLTYFQNEAQLDKSGLPSDRFFAERPEGSVSTLKIQRTQQEDSAVYLCASSLIGAGGSYEQYFGPGTRLTVT.